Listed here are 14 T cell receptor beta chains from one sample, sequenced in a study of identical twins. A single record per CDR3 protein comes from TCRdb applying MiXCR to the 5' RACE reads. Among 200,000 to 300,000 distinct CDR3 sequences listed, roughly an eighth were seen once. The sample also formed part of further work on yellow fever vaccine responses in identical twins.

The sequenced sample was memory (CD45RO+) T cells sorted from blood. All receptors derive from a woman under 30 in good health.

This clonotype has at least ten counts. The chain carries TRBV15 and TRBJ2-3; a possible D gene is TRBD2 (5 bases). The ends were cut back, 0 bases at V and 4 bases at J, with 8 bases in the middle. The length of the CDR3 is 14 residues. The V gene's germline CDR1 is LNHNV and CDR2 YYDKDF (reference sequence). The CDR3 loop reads CATSRDLAADTQYF. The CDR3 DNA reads TGTGCCACCAGCAGAGATCTAGCCGCAGATACGCAGTATTTT.

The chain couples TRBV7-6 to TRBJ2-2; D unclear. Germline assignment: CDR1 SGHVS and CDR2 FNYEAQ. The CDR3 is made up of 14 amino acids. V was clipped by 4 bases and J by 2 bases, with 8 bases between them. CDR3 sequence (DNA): TGTGCCAGCAGCTGGGCCCCCAACACCGGGGAGCTGTTTTTT. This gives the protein CASSWAPNTGELFF.

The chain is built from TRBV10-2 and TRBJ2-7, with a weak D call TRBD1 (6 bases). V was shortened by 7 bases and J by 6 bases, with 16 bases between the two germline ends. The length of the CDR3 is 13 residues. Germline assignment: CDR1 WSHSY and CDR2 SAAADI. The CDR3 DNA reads TGCGCCAGCACCACCAGGGGTGGGGGCGAGCAGTACTTC. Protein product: CASTTRGGGEQYF.

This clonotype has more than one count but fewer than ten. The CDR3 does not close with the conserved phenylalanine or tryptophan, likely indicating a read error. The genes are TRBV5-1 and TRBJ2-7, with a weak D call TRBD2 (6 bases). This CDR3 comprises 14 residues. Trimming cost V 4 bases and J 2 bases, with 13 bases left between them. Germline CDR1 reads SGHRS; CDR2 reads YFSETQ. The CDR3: CASSTGLIPYEQYL. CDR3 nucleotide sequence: TGCGCCAGCAGCACCGGACTAATCCCCTACGAGCAGTACCTC.

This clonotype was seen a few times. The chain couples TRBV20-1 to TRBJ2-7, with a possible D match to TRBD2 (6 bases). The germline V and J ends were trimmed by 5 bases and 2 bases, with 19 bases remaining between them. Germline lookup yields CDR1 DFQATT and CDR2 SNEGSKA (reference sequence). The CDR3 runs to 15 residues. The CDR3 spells CSAGQGLAGTYEQYF. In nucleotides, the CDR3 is TGCAGTGCTGGCCAGGGCCTCGCGGGGACCTACGAGCAGTACTTC.

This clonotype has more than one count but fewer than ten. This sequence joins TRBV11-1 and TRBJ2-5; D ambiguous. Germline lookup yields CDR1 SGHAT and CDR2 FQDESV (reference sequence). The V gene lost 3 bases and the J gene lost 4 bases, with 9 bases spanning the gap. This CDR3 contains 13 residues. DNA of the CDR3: TGTGCCAGCAGCTTCGGCAGTCGAGAGACCCAGTACTTC. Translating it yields CASSFGSRETQYF.

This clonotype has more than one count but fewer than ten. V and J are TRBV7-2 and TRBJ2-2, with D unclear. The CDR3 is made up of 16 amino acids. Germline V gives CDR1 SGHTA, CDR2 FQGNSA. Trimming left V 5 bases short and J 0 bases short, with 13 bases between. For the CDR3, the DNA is TGTGCCAGCAGCAAACAACCAATTGCGAACACCGGGGAGCTGTTTTTT. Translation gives CASSKQPIANTGELFF.

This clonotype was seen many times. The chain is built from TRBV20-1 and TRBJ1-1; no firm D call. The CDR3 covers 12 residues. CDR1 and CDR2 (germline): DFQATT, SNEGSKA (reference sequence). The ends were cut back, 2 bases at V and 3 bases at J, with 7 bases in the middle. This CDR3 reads CSARIGHTEAFF. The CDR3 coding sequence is TGCAGTGCTAGAATCGGACACACTGAAGCTTTCTTT.

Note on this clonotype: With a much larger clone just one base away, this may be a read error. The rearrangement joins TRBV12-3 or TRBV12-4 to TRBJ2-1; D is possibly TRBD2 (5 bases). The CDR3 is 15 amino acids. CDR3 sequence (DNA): TGTGCCAGCAGTTTTGGTATCGGGGTTTACAAGGAGCAGTTCTTC. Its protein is CASSFGIGVYKEQFF.

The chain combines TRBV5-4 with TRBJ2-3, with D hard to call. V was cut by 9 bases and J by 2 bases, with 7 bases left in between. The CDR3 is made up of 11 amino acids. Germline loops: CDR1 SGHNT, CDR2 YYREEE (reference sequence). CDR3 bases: TGTGCCACCCGGAACACAGATACGCAGTATTTT. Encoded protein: CATRNTDTQYF.

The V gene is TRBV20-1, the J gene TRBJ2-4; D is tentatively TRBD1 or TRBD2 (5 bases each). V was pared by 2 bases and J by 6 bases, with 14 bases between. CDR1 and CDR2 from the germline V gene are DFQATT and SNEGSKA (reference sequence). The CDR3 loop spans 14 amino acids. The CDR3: CSARRESGGNIQYF. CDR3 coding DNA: TGCAGTGCTAGAAGAGAAAGTGGGGGAAACATTCAGTACTTC.

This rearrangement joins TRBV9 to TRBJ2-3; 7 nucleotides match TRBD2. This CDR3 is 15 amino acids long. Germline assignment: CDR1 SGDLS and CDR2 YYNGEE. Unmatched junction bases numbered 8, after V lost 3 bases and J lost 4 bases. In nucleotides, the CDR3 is TGTGCCAGCAGCGGGGGGGGGGTCGGGGCAGATACGCAGTATTTT. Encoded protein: CASSGGGVGADTQYF.

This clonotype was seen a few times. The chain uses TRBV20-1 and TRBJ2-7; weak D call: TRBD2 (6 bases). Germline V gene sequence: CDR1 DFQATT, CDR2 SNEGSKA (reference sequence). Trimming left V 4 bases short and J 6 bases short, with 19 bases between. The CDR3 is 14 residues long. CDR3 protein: CSAKGFLAQGEQYF. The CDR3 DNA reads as TGCAGTGCTAAGGGTTTCCTAGCGCAGGGCGAGCAGTACTTC.

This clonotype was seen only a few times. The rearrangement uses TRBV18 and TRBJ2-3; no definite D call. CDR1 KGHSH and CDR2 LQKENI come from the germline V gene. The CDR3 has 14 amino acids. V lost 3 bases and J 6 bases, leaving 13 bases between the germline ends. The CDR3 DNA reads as TGTGCCAGCTCACCTGGTCTCCTTACGGATACGCAGTATTTT. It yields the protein CASSPGLLTDTQYF. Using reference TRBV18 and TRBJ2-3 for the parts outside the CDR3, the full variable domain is NAGVMQNPRHLVRRRGQEARLRCSPMKGHSHVYWYRQLPEEGLKFMVYLQKENIIDESGMPKERFSAEFPKEGPSILRIQQVVRGDSAAYFCASSPGLLTDTQYFGPGTRLTVL.